A single sample gave rise to the 19 T cell receptor beta chains below, sequenced in a study of PD-L1 blockade in urothelial cancer. Clones were read by immunoSEQ multiplex PCR, and TCRdb kept only the in-frame ones, dropping some. The table has some 71,000 clones, approximately 84% seen once. Described time point: pretreatment peripheral blood. The starting material was PBMCs, obtained around atezolizumab (anti-PD-L1) treatment. These receptors were taken from a man aged 55 to 69 with urothelial cancer.

The V call is TRBV25-1, the J call TRBJ1-1, with D unresolved. In germline, CDR1 is MGHDK, CDR2 SYGVNS. The CDR3 is 13 amino acids. With 3 bases removed from V and 3 bases from J, the gap between germline ends came to 8 bases. In DNA form, the CDR3 reads TGTGCCAGCAGTGATCAGTGGTACACTGAAGCTTTCTTT. Its protein product is CASSDQWYTEAFF. The variable domain in full, with the rest retrieved from reference TRBV25-1 and TRBJ1-1, is EADIYQTPRYLVIGTGKKITLECSQTMGHDKMYWYQQDPGMELHLIHYSYGVNSTEKGDLSSESTVSRIRTEHFPLTLESARPSHTSQYLCASSDQWYTEAFFGQGTRLTVV.

The rearrangement joins TRBV7-2 to TRBJ2-5; TRBD2 matches at 16 bases. Looked up from germline, CDR1 is SGHTA and CDR2 is FQGNSA. The CDR3 totals 16 residues. V was pared by 5 bases and J by 5 bases, with 5 bases of the junction left unmatched. The DNA for the CDR3 is TGTGCCAGCAGCCAGGGACTAGCGGGGGGGCGGGAGACCCAGTACTTC. The encoded protein is CASSQGLAGGRETQYF.

This chain links TRBV10-3 with TRBJ1-6; the D is unclear. The V and J ends lost 3 bases and 6 bases respectively, with 6 bases between them. The CDR3 is 13 residues long. The germline CDR1 and CDR2 sequences are ENHRY and SYGVKD. CDR3 nucleotide sequence: TGTGCCATCAGTGACAGAATTAATTCACCCCTCCACTTT. Translating gives CAISDRINSPLHF.

This chain links TRBV5-1 with TRBJ1-6; D is unresolved. This CDR3 region has 15 residues. Germline-derived CDR1 and CDR2 are SGHRS and YFSETQ. The V end lost 4 bases, the J end lost 8 bases, and 16 bases lay between the germline ends. This chain's CDR3 is CASSARNGRDSPLHF. CDR3 in DNA: TGCGCCAGCAGCGCCCGAAACGGTCGGGATTCACCCCTCCACTTT.

The V and J genes are TRBV9 and TRBJ2-7; D possibly corresponds to TRBD2 (6 bases). The germline V gene has CDR1 SGDLS and CDR2 YYNGEE. With 0 bases removed from V and 2 bases from J, the gap between germline ends came to 12 bases. This CDR3 spans 15 amino acids. CDR3 in amino acids: CASSVGGGAAYEQYF. CDR3 bases: TGTGCCAGCAGCGTAGGCGGCGGGGCAGCCTACGAGCAGTACTTC.

The gene calls are TRBV1 and TRBJ2-7; the table assigns TRBD2, which was not confirmed against the DNA. TRBV1 is assigned pseudogene status. The CDR3 sequence is 15 residues long. The CDR3 sequence: CTSSQGLGGAAEQYF. The CDR3 bases are TGCACCAGCAGCCAAGGGCTCGGGGGGGCCGCCGAGCAGTACTTC.

The CDR3 loop reads CASSPRTRGNEQFF. The CDR3 nucleotides read TGTGCCAGCTCACCAAGGACCAGGGGAAATGAGCAGTTCTTC. J is TRBJ2-1 and V is TRBV18; D might be TRBD1 (6 bases). CDR1 and CDR2 from the germline V gene are KGHSH and LQKENI. The V and J ends lost 2 bases and 7 bases respectively, with 12 bases between them. This CDR3 is 14 amino acids long.

The rearrangement uses TRBV6-5 and TRBJ1-3; TRBD1 matches 7 bases. The ends lost 6 bases at V and 12 bases at J; junction bases unmatched: 8. Germline V gene lookup returns CDR1 MNHEY and CDR2 SVGAGI. The CDR3 length is 12 residues. CDR3 nucleotide sequence: TGTGCCAGCAGCTCCCAAGGGGGCAACATATATTTT. Protein sequence: CASSSQGGNIYF.

This clone was counted only a few times. The CDR3 spells CSAEDWGSYEQYF. The DNA of the CDR3 is TGCAGCGCCGAGGACTGGGGATCCTACGAGCAGTACTTC. The rearrangement uses TRBV29-1 and TRBJ2-7, with D possibly matching TRBD2 (5 bases). The CDR3 covers 13 residues. CDR1 and CDR2 (germline): SQVTM, ANQGSEA. The V and J ends lost 7 bases and 1 base respectively, with 14 bases between them.

The V call is TRBV19, the J call TRBJ1-5; D ambiguous. This CDR3 contains 15 residues. Germline V gene data show CDR1 as LNHDA and CDR2 as SQIVND (reference sequence). V lost 3 bases, J lost 1 base, and 10 bases lay in between. CDR3 in DNA: TGTGCCAGTAGTATCCGGGGATCGAGCAATCAGCCCCAGCATTTT. Residues: CASSIRGSSNQPQHF.

The V and J genes are TRBV19 and TRBJ2-7; perhaps TRBD2 as D (6 bases). The germline V and J ends were trimmed by 4 bases and 6 bases, with 19 bases remaining between them. The germline V gene encodes CDR1 LNHDA and CDR2 SQIVND (reference sequence). This CDR3 comprises 15 residues. The CDR3: CASSNQVPRESEQYF. CDR3 coding DNA: TGTGCCAGTAGTAATCAGGTCCCCCGGGAGTCCGAGCAGTACTTC.

The V gene is TRBV5-6, the J gene TRBJ2-6; 10 nucleotides agree with TRBD1. Germline assignment: CDR1 SGHDT and CDR2 YYEEEE. V lost 4 bases, J lost 4 bases, and 5 bases stayed unmatched. The CDR3 totals 16 residues. In DNA form, the CDR3 reads TGTGCCAGCAGCACGGGGACAGGGGACGGGGCCAACGTCCTGACTTTC. Translation: CASSTGTGDGANVLTF.

CDR3 nucleotides: TGTGCCAGCAGCCGGGACACCCAAGCCGTCCACTTT. Its translation: CASSRDTQAVHF. The chain combines TRBV7-8 with TRBJ1-6; D possibly corresponds to TRBD1 (6 bases). V lost 5 bases, J lost 17 bases, and 16 bases lay in between. Germline CDR1 and CDR2: SGHVS and FQNEAQ. CDR3 length equals 12 residues.

The genes are TRBV11-3 and TRBJ1-1, with a tentative D call TRBD1 (5 bases). V shed 0 bases and J shed 1 base, with 9 bases lying between them. Germline V lookup: CDR1 SGHNT, CDR2 YENEEA. The CDR3 has 15 amino acids. The CDR3 loop reads CASSLDGARNTEAFF. CDR3 DNA: TGTGCCAGCAGCTTAGATGGGGCGAGGAACACTGAAGCTTTCTTT. The whole variable domain, filled in from reference TRBV11-3 and TRBJ1-1, reads EAGVVQSPRYKIIEKKQPVAFWCNPISGHNTLYWYLQNLGQGPELLIRYENEEAVDDSQLPKDRFSAERLKGVDSTLKIQPAELGDSAVYLCASSLDGARNTEAFFGQGTRLTVV.

This chain joins TRBV19 and TRBJ1-5; no reliable D call. Trimming removed 5 bases at V and 3 bases at J, with 17 bases between. Germline CDR1 LNHDA, CDR2 SQIVND (reference sequence). This CDR3 contains 16 residues. The CDR3 coding sequence is TGTGCCAGTAGTGTCCTCGGGCGGGAGACCAATCAGCCCCAGCATTTT. This translates into CASSVLGRETNQPQHF.

A single count supports this clone. The rearrangement links TRBV28 to TRBJ1-2; the D gene is possibly TRBD1 (5 bases). V was shortened by 5 bases and J by 4 bases, with 29 bases between the two germline ends. The CDR3 spans 19 residues. Germline V lookup: CDR1 MDHEN, CDR2 SYDVKM. CDR3 sequence: CASSPLRHGFGGSSYGYTF. CDR3 DNA: TGTGCCAGCAGTCCACTCAGGCATGGGTTCGGGGGGAGTTCCTATGGCTACACCTTC.

The rearrangement uses TRBV10-2 and TRBJ1-5, with D uncertain. Germline CDR1 and CDR2: WSHSY and SAAADI. V was cut by 2 bases and J by 4 bases, with 12 bases left in between. CDR3 length equals 15 residues. The chain's CDR3 is CASSESGGRNQPQHF. For the CDR3, the DNA is TGCGCCAGCAGTGAGAGTGGAGGGAGAAATCAGCCCCAGCATTTT.

The V gene is TRBV5-6, the J gene TRBJ2-2; 7 bases fit TRBD2. Per the germline V gene, CDR1 is SGHDT and CDR2 is YYEEEE. This CDR3 spans 15 amino acids. Losses at the gene ends were 2 bases for V and 0 bases for J; bases not matched to a gene: 1. Written as DNA, the CDR3 is TGTGCCAGCAGCTTCGGACTAGCGAACACCGGGGAGCTGTTTTTT. It yields the protein CASSFGLANTGELFF.

The J gene is TRBJ2-1, the V gene TRBV7-2; maybe TRBD2 (6 bases). The ends were cut back, 5 bases at V and 3 bases at J, with 17 bases in the middle. The CDR3 runs to 16 residues. The germline gives CDR1 SGHTA, CDR2 FQGNSA. The CDR3 protein is CASSPGWDFLYNEQFF. The CDR3 coding sequence is TGTGCCAGCAGCCCCGGGTGGGACTTCCTCTACAATGAGCAGTTCTTC.